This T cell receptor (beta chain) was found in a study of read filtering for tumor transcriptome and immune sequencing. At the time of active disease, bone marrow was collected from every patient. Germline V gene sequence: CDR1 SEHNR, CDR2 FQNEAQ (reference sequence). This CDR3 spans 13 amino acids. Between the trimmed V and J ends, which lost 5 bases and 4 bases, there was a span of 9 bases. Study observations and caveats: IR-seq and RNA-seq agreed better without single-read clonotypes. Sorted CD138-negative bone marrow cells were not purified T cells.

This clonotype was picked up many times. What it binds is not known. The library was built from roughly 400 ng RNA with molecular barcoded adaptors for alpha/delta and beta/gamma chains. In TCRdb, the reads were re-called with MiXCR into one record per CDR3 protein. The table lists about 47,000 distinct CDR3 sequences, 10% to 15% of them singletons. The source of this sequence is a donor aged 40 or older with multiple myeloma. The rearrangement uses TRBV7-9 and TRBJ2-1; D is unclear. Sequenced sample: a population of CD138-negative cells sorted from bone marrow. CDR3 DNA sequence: TGTGCCAGCAGCAGAGGAGAGTACAATGAGCAGTTCTTC. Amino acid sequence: CASSRGEYNEQFF.